Given below is one T cell receptor (beta chain) in context. What it recognizes is unknown. This sample is part of a study of blood T cells in healthy people across ages. Roughly 10 milliliters was the volume of peripheral blood drawn from each donor. CDR1 and CDR2 (germline): SGHRS, YFSETQ. V shed 3 bases, J shed 5 bases, and the junction held 8 bases outside the gene matches. The CDR3 is 15 residues long. Using a J-beta primer mix together with a sample-barcoded 5' primer, a second PCR was run for roughly 6 to 11 cycles. A minimum of 2.5 million CDR3-containing paired-end reads was obtained for each sample. TCRdb reanalysed the 5' RACE reads using MiXCR and keeps one entry per CDR3 protein. Seen here are about 1,400,000 distinct CDR3 sequences, around 39% observed once, and the top ten hold approximately 7.9%. Study outcomes and limitations: Measured against age, TCR beta diversity per million T cells decreased in a roughly linear manner.

This clonotype originated in a woman aged 18-30 years in good health. The V and J genes are TRBV5-1 and TRBJ2-5, with TRBD2 matching over 9 bases. The specimen sequenced was blood. The CDR3 nucleotides are TGCGCCAGCAGCTCGGCCAGCGGGGGGATCGAGACCCAGTACTTC. Translating it yields CASSSASGGIETQYF.